Sequencing of this T cell receptor (beta chain) was carried out in a study of cytomegalovirus exposure and HLA in healthy donors. To note about this clone: Its specificity is unknown.

The study, taken as a whole, reports: TCR sequences were mostly rare, though some public TCRs occurred in many donors. A later analysis found that most CMV-associated TCR beta chains appeared HLA-restricted. In a later analysis, V- and J-gene trimming of beta chains associated with a DCLRE1C missense variant, replicated independently.

This PCR relied on a set of 60 Vbeta primers and 13 Jbeta primers. Here immunoSEQ multiplex PCR was the method, and the copy in TCRdb shows in-frame clones only, minus some. The sample consists of about 140,000 clones, over 60% of them appearing once. The source material was PBMCs. The TCR originated in a man in his forties in good health and CMV-seronegative.

CDR3 amino acids: CASSLSLSREQYF. Written as DNA, the CDR3 is TGTGCCAGCAGTTTATCCCTCTCGAGAGAGCAGTACTTC. The rearrangement joins TRBV27 to TRBJ2-7; D not resolved. CDR1 and CDR2 from the germline V gene are MNHEY and SMNVEV (reference sequence). The germline V and J ends were trimmed by 0 bases and 7 bases, with 10 bases remaining between them. The CDR3 sequence is 13 residues long.